One TCR beta chain is described in this entry. This record comes from a study of blood T cell repertoires in COVID-19. Study overall: T cells, B-cell-depleted T cells, or PBMCs provided the cDNA or gDNA that served as material.

Original methodology: Amplification from reference gene primers served as the basis for estimated nucleated cell counts. The protocol was immunoSEQ multiplex PCR, while the TCRdb copy is restricted to in-frame clones and leaves out a portion. D and trimming come from the DNA, and the V and J calls and clone size come from that table. This table holds some 300,000 clones, 70% to 90% found once. V gave up 4 bases and J gave up 6 bases; unmatched junction bases: 9. Germline values: CDR1 SGHRS, CDR2 YFSETQ. This CDR3 comprises 15 residues. Sequencing was done on a sample of peripheral blood. The chain carries TRBV5-1 and TRBJ1-5; 8 bases are a match to TRBD1. The clonotype originates from a woman aged 30 to 39 who had recovered from COVID-19. In DNA form, the CDR3 reads TGCGCCAGCAGCCCTACGGACAGGGCTCTTCAGCCCCAGCATTTT. This gives the protein CASSPTDRALQPQHF.